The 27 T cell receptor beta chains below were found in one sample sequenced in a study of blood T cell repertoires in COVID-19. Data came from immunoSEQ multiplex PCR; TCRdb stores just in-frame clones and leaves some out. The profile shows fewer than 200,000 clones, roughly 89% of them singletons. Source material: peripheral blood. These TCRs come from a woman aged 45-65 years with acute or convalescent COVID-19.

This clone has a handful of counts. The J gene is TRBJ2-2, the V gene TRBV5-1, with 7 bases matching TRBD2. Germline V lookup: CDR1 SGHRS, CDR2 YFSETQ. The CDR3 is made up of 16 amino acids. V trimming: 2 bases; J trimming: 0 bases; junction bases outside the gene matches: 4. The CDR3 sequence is CASSLASGANTGELFF. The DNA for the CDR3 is TGCGCCAGCAGCTTAGCGAGCGGGGCGAACACCGGGGAGCTGTTTTTT.

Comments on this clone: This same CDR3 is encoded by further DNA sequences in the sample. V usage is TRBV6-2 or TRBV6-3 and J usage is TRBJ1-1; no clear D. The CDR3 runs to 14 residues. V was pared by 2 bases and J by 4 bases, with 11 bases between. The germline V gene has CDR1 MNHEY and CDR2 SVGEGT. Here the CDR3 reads CASSYQRGGTEAFF. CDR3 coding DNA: TGTGCCAGCAGTTACCAGCGGGGTGGCACTGAAGCTTTCTTT.

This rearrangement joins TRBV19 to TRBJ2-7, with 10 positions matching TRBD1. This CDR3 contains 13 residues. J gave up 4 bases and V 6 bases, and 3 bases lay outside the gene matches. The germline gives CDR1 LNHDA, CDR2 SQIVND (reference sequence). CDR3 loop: CASSSGQGYEQYF. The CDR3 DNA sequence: TGTGCCAGTAGCTCGGGACAGGGGTACGAGCAGTACTTC.

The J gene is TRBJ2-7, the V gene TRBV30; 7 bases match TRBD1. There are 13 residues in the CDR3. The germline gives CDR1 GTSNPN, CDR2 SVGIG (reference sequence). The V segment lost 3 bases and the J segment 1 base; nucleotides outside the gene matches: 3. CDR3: CAWRRGQSYEQYF. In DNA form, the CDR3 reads TGTGCCTGGAGGAGGGGGCAGTCCTACGAGCAGTACTTC.

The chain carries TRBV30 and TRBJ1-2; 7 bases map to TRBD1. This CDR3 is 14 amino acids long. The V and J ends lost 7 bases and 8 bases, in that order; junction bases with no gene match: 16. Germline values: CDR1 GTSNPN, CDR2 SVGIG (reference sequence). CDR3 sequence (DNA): TGTGCCTCTACGCCGCCACAGGGGCCCATCGGCTACACCTTC. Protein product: CASTPPQGPIGYTF.

The DNA for the CDR3 is TGTGCCAGCAGCTCTGGGGGGACCAATCAGCCCCAGCATTTT. This gives the protein CASSSGGTNQPQHF. The chain is built from TRBV5-4 and TRBJ1-5; TRBD1 might be the D (5 bases). The CDR3 sequence is 14 residues long. CDR1 and CDR2 (germline): SGHNT, YYREEE (reference sequence). Deletions cut 3 bases from V and 3 bases from J, with 10 bases between.

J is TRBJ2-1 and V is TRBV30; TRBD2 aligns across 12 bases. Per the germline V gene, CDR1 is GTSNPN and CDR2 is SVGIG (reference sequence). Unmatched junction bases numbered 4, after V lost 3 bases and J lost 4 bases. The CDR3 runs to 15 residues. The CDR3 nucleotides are TGTGCCTGGAGCGTTGGACTAGCGGGATACAATGAGCAGTTCTTC. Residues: CAWSVGLAGYNEQFF.

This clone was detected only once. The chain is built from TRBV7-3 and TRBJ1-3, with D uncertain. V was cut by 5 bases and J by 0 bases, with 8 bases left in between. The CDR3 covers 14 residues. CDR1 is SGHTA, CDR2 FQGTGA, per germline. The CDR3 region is CASSPGISGNTIYF. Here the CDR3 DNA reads TGTGCCAGCAGCCCAGGAATCTCTGGAAACACCATATATTTT.

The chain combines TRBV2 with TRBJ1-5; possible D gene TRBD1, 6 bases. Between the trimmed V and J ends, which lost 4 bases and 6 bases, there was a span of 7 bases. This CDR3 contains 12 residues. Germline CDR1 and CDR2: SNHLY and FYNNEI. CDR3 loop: CASSGQVQPQHF. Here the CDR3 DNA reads TGTGCCAGCAGTGGACAGGTTCAGCCCCAGCATTTT. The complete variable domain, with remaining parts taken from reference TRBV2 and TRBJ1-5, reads EPEVTQTPSHQVTQMGQEVILRCVPISNHLYFYWYRQILGQKVEFLVSFYNNEISEKSEIFDDQFSVERPDGSNFTLKIRSTKLEDSAMYFCASSGQVQPQHFGDGTRLSIL.

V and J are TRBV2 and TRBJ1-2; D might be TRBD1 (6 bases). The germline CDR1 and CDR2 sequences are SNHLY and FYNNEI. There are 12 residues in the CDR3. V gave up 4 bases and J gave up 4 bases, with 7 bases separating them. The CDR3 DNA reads TGTGCCAGCAGTGGGACAGCCTATGGCTACACCTTC. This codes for CASSGTAYGYTF.

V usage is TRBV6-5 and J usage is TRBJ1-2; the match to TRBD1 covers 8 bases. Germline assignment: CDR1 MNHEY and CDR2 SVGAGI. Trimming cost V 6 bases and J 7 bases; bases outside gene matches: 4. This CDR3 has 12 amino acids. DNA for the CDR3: TGTGCCAGCAGACGACAGGGGAGTGGCTACACCTTC. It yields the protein CASRRQGSGYTF.

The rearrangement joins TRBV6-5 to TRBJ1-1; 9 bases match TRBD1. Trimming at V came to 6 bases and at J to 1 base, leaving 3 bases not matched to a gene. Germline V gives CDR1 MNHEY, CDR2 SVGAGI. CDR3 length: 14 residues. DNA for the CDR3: TGTGCCAGCAGCCCGACAGGGGGGAACACTGAAGCTTTCTTT. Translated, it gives CASSPTGGNTEAFF.

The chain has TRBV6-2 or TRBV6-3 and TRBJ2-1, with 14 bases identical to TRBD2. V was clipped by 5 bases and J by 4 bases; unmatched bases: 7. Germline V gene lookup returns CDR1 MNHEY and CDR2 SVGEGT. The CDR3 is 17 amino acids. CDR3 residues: CASSNYRLAGGYNEQFF. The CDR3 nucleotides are TGTGCCAGCAGTAACTACCGACTAGCGGGGGGGTACAATGAGCAGTTCTTC.

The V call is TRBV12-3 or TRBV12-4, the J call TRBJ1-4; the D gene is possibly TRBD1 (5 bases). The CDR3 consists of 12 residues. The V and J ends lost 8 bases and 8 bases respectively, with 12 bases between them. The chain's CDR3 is CASQGSSEKLFF. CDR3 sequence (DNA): TGTGCCAGCCAGGGATCGTCAGAAAAACTGTTTTTT.

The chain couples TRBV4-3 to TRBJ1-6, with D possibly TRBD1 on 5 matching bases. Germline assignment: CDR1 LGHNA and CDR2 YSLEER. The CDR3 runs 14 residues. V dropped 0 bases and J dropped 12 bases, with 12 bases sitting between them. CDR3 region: CASSQDRAGRPLHF. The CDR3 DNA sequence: TGCGCCAGCAGCCAAGATAGGGCAGGGCGACCCCTCCACTTT.

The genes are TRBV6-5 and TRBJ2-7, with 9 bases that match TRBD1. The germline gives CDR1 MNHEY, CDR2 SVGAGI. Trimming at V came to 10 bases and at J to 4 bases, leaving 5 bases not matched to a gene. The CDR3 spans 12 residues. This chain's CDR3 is CATTGGWYEQYF. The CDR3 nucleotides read TGTGCCACAACAGGGGGCTGGTACGAGCAGTACTTC.

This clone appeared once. The CDR3 sequence is CASSQDWRESPVETQYF. The CDR3 DNA reads TGTGCCAGCAGCCAAGATTGGAGGGAGAGTCCGGTAGAGACCCAGTACTTC. J is TRBJ2-5 and V is TRBV14; perhaps TRBD2 as D (6 bases). The CDR3 consists of 17 residues. Trimming left V 0 bases short and J 4 bases short, with 18 bases between. The V gene's germline CDR1 is SGHDN and CDR2 FVKESK.

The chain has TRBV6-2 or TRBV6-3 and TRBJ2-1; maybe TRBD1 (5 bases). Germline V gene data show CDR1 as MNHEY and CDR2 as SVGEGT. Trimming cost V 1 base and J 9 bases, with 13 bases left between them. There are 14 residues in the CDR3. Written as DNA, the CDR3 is TGTGCCAGCAGTTACTTCCCTCAGGGTTCTGAGCAGTTCTTC. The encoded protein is CASSYFPQGSEQFF.

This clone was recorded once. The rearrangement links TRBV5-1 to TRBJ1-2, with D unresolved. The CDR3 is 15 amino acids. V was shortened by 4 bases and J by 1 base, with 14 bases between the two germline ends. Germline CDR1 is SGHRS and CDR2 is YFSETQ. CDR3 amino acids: CASSLSPGSNYGYTF. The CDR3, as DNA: TGCGCCAGCAGCCTTTCCCCGGGGAGTAACTATGGCTACACCTTC.

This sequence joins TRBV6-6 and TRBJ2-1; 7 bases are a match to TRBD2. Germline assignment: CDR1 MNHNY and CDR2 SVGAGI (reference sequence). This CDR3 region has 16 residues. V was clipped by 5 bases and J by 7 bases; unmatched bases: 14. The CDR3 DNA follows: TGTGCCAGCAGTCCCCAGAGGGCGGGGGTTCGTAATGAGCAGTTCTTC. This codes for CASSPQRAGVRNEQFF.

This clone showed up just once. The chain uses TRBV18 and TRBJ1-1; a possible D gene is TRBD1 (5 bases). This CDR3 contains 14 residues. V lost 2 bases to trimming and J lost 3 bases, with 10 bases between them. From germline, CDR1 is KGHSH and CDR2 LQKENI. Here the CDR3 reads CASSPLLRDTEAFF. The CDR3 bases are TGTGCCAGCTCACCATTACTCAGGGACACTGAAGCTTTCTTT.

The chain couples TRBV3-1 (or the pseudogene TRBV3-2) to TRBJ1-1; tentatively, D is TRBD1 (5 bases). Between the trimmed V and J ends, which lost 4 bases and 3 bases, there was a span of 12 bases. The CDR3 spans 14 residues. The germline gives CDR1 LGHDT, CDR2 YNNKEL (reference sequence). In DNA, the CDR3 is TGTGCCAGCAGCCTTCAGGGTCGGGACACTGAAGCTTTCTTT. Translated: CASSLQGRDTEAFF.

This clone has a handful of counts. Here the CDR3 DNA reads TGTGCCAGTAGTAGGGGGACAGAGGGCAATCAGCCCCAGCATTTT. This encodes CASSRGTEGNQPQHF. V usage is TRBV19 and J usage is TRBJ1-5, with 7 bases that match TRBD1. V trimming: 4 bases; J trimming: 2 bases; junction bases outside the gene matches: 5. The CDR3 runs to 15 residues. From germline, CDR1 is LNHDA and CDR2 SQIVND (reference sequence).

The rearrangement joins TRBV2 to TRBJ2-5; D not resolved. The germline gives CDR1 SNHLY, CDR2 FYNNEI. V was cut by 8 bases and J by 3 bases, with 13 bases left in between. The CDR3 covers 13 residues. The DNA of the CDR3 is TGTGCCAGCTCCTTAGGAGAGGAAGAGACCCAGTACTTC. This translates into CASSLGEEETQYF.

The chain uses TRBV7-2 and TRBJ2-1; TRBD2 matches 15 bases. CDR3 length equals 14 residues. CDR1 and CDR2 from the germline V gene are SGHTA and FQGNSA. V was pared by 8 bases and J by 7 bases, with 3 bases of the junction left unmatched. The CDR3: CASGTSGRWNEQFF. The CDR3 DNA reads TGTGCCAGCGGGACTAGCGGGAGGTGGAATGAGCAGTTCTTC.

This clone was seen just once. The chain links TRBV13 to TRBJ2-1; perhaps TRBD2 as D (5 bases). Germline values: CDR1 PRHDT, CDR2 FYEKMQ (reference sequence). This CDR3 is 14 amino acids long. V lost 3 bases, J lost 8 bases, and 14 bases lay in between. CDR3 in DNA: TGTGCCAGCAGCTTCCCGTATGGGAGCGATGAGCAGTTCTTC. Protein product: CASSFPYGSDEQFF.

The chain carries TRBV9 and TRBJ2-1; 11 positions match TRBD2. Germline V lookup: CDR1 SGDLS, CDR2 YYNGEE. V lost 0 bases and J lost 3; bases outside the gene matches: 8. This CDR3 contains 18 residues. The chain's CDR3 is CASSVGWLAGGDYNEQFF. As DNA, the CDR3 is TGTGCCAGCAGCGTAGGTTGGCTAGCGGGAGGTGACTACAATGAGCAGTTCTTC.